This TCR beta chain was identified in a study of blood T cell repertoires in COVID-19. The assay was immunoSEQ multiplex PCR, and TCRdb's table has in-frame clones only and misses some. Of under 60,000 clones in the sample, over 70% were seen once. Germline loops: CDR1 SNHLY, CDR2 FYNNEI. The CDR3 has 13 residues. The V segment lost 6 bases and the J segment 3 bases; nucleotides outside the gene matches: 4. This receptor was identified in a human donor in a cohort sampled during active COVID-19. The sample comprised peripheral blood. This chain uses TRBV2 with TRBJ1-1; 7 positions agree with TRBD1. The CDR3 region is CASSPGQYTEAFF. Here the CDR3 DNA reads TGTGCCAGCAGCCCGGGACAGTACACTGAAGCTTTCTTT. Drawing the rest from reference TRBV2 and TRBJ1-1, the complete variable domain is EPEVTQTPSHQVTQMGQEVILRCVPISNHLYFYWYRQILGQKVEFLVSFYNNEISEKSEIFDDQFSVERPDGSNFTLKIRSTKLEDSAMYFCASSPGQYTEAFFGQGTRLTVV.